The T cell receptor beta chain under discussion was sequenced for a study of blood T cells in healthy people across ages. Germline CDR1 reads LGHNA; CDR2 reads YNFKEQ. The CDR3 length is 18 residues. The ends lost 0 bases at V and 2 bases at J; junction bases unmatched: 9. Sample-barcoded 5' priming and a J-beta primer mix drove a second PCR of 7 to 11 cycles. TCRdb passed the 5' RACE reads through MiXCR, listing each CDR3 protein once. In the table there are 1.5 million to 2 million distinct CDR3 sequences, about 28% of which are singletons. The sequence was collected from a woman under 40 in good health. The sequencing input was blood. J is TRBJ2-1 and V is TRBV4-2; 8 bases match TRBD2. The CDR3 reads CASSQESTGGGTYNEQFF. CDR3 coding DNA: TGTGCCAGCAGCCAAGAATCGACTGGCGGGGGGACCTACAATGAGCAGTTCTTC.